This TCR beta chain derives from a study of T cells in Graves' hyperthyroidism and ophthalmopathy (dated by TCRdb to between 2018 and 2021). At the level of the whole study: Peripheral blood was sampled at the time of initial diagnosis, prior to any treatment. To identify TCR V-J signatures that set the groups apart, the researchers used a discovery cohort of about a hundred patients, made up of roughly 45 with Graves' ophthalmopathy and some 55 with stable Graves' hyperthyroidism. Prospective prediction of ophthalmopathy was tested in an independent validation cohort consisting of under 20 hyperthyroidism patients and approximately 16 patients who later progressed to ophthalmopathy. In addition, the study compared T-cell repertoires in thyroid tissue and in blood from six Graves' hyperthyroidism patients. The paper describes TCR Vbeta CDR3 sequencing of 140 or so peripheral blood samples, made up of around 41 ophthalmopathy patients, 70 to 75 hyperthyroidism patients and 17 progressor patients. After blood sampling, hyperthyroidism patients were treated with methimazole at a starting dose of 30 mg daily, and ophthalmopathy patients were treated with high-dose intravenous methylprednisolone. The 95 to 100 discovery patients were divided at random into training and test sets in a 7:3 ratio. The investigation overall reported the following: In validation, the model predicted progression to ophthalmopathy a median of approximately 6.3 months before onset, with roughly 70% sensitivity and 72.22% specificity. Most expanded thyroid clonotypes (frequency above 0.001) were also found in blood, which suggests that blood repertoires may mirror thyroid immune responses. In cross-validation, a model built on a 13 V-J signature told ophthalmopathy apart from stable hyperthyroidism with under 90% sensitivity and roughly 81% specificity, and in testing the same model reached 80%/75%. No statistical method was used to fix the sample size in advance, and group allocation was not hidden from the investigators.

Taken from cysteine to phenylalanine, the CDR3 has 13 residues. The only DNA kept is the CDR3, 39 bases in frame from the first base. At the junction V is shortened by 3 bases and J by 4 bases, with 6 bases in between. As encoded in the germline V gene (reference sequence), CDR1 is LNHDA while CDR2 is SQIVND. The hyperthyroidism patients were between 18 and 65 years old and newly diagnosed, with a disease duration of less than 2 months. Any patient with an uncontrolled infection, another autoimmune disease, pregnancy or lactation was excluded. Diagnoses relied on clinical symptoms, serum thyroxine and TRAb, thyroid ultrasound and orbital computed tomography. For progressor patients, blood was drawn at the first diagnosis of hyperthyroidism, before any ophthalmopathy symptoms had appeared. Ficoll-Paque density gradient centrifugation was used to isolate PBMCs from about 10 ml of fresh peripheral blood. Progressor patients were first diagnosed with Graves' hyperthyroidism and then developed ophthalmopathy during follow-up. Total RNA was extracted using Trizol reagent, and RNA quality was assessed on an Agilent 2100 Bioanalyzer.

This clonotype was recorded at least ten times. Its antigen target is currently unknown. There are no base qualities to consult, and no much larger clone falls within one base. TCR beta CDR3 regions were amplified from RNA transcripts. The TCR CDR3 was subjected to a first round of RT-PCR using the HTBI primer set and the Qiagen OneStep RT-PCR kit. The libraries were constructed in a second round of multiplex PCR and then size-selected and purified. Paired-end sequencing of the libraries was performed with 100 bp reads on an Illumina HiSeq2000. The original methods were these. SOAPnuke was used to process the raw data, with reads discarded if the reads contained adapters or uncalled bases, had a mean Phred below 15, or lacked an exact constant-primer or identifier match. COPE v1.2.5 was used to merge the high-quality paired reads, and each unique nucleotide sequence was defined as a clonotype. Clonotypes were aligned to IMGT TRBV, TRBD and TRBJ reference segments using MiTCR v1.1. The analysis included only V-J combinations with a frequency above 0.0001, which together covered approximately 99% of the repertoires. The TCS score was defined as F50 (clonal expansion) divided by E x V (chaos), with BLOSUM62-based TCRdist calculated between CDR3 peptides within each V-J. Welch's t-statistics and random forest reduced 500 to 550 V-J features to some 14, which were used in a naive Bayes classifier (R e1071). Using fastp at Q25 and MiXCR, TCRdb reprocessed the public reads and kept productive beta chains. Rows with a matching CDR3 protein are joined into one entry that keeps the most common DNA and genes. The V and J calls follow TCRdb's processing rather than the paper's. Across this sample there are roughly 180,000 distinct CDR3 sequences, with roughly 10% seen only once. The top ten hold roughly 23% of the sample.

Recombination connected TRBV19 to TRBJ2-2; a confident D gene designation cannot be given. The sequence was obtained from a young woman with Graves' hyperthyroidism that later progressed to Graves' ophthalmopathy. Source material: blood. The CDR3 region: CASSIWGTGELFF. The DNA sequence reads TGTGCCAGTAGTATTTGGGGCACCGGGGAGCTGTTTTTT.